The next 26 T cell receptor beta chains were all read from a single sample in a study of T-cell memory formation after mild COVID-19. TCRdb re-called the 5' RACE reads through MiXCR, storing one row per CDR3 protein. The top ten hold about 11% of the sample, which has 550,000 to 700,000 distinct CDR3 sequences, under 20% seen once. The specimen was PBMCs or a T cell subset sorted from them (not recorded which). These receptors were collected from an adult woman who had mild COVID-19 (a few samples of this study predate the infection). Cell type and time point are not known.

The chain carries TRBV6-5 and TRBJ2-1; D not certain. This CDR3 is built from 13 residues. CDR1 is MNHEY and CDR2 is SVGAGI in the germline V gene. V gave up 3 bases and J gave up 9 bases, with 12 bases separating them. Here the CDR3 reads CASSYRGRAEQFF. The CDR3 DNA reads TGTGCCAGCAGTTATCGCGGTCGCGCTGAGCAGTTCTTC.

This chain connects TRBV6-2 or TRBV6-3 to TRBJ2-5; D is uncertain. Trimming pared 5 bases from V and 9 bases from J, leaving 10 bases between. CDR1 is MNHEY, CDR2 SVGEGT, per germline. CDR3 length: 11 amino acids. The CDR3 reads CASSPEVSQYF. CDR3 DNA: TGTGCCAGCAGTCCCGAGGTGTCCCAGTACTTC.

The V call is TRBV6-2 or TRBV6-3, the J call TRBJ1-2, with 7 bases matching TRBD1. CDR3 length: 17 residues. Unmatched junction bases numbered 13, after V lost 6 bases and J lost 0 bases. Germline V gene data show CDR1 as MNHEY and CDR2 as SVGEGT. CDR3 DNA: TGTGCCAGCAGACCCTCGGACAGGTTGTTATCTAACTATGGCTACACCTTC. Translated, it gives CASRPSDRLLSNYGYTF.

This clonotype was seen a single time. This chain uses TRBV3-1 with TRBJ2-2, with TRBD1 matching over 8 bases. V gave up 1 base and J gave up 1 base; unmatched junction bases: 2. CDR3 length: 16 amino acids. Looked up from germline, CDR1 is LGHDT and CDR2 is YNNKEL (reference sequence). CDR3 DNA: TGTGCCAGCAGCCAAGCAGGGGGCCGGAACACCGGGGAGCTGTTTTTT. Its translation: CASSQAGGRNTGELFF.

The V and J genes are TRBV10-3 and TRBJ2-7; D is perhaps TRBD1 (5 bases). Germline CDR1 reads ENHRY; CDR2 reads SYGVKD. V shed 8 bases and J shed 5 bases, with 19 bases lying between them. CDR3 length: 14 residues. The CDR3 DNA reads as TGTGCCATCGCACTATCCCAGGGCAAGGACGAGCAGTACTTC. It encodes CAIALSQGKDEQYF.

The J gene is TRBJ2-3, the V gene TRBV18; 9 bases are a match to TRBD2. V trimming: 5 bases; J trimming: 6 bases; junction bases outside the gene matches: 6. The CDR3 consists of 14 residues. The germline CDR1 and CDR2 sequences are KGHSH and LQKENI. CDR3 protein: CASSSGGGGDTQYF. In DNA form, the CDR3 reads TGTGCCAGCTCATCCGGCGGGGGGGGCGATACGCAGTATTTT.

This clonotype has a handful of counts. The chain employs TRBV21-1 and TRBJ2-1; TRBD1 is taken as the D call from the table, unchecked against the DNA. TRBV21-1 is classified as a pseudogene. The CDR3 contains 18 residues. The CDR3 sequence: CASSKKRASGGGLNEQFF. CDR3 sequence (DNA): TGTGCCAGCAGCAAAAAAAGGGCTTCGGGGGGCGGTCTCAATGAGCAGTTCTTC.

This clonotype was counted between two and nine times. The chain carries TRBV5-1 and TRBJ2-7, with D possibly being TRBD1 (5 bases). Trimming left V 1 base short and J 6 bases short, with 17 bases between. This CDR3 has 15 amino acids. Per the germline V gene, CDR1 is SGHRS and CDR2 is YFSETQ. The CDR3 loop is CASSLRTSFPGEQYF. CDR3 sequence (DNA): TGCGCCAGCAGCTTGAGGACAAGCTTCCCGGGCGAGCAGTACTTC. Together with reference TRBV5-1 and TRBJ2-7, the CDR3 gives the full variable domain: KAGVTQTPRYLIKTRGQQVTLSCSPISGHRSVSWYQQTPGQGLQFLFEYFSETQRNKGNFPGRFSGRQFSNSRSEMNVSTLELGDSALYLCASSLRTSFPGEQYFGPGTRLTVT.

J is TRBJ2-1 and V is TRBV14; D unclear. Germline CDR1 is SGHDN and CDR2 is FVKESK. The CDR3 totals 17 residues. The V and J ends lost 3 bases and 4 bases respectively, with 19 bases between them. CDR3 coding DNA: TGTGCCAGCAGCCAGATACCCAGGATAACGTTATACAATGAGCAGTTCTTC. It is translated as CASSQIPRITLYNEQFF.

This clonotype was seen more than once but under ten times. The chain has TRBV11-2 and TRBJ1-1, with D possibly TRBD1 on 5 matching bases. This CDR3 comprises 13 residues. In germline, CDR1 is SGHAT, CDR2 FQNNGV. The V end lost 1 base, the J end lost 7 bases, and 10 bases lay between the germline ends. CDR3 nucleotides: TGTGCCAGCAGCTTAGCCCTGCAGGGTGAAGCTTTCTTT. This sequence encodes CASSLALQGEAFF.

This sequence joins TRBV12-3 or TRBV12-4 and TRBJ2-1; perhaps TRBD2 as D (6 bases). The V end lost 4 bases, the J end lost 0 bases, and 16 bases lay between the germline ends. The CDR3 extends over 17 amino acids. As DNA, the CDR3 is TGTGCCAGCAGTTATGATTTTAGCGGAGGCTCCTACAATGAGCAGTTCTTC. It translates to CASSYDFSGGSYNEQFF.

A few counts support this clonotype. The chain uses TRBV7-2 and TRBJ1-1, with D possibly being TRBD1 (6 bases). The V gene's germline CDR1 is SGHTA and CDR2 FQGNSA. The CDR3 is 17 residues long. Trimming took 4 bases from V and 2 from J, leaving 20 bases between them. The CDR3 loop is CASSSRPDRAYNTEAFF. The CDR3 DNA follows: TGTGCCAGCAGCTCACGCCCGGACAGAGCTTACAACACTGAAGCTTTCTTT.

For this clonotype: A junction boundary mismatches the germline segment, possibly from a read error. V is TRBV20-1 and J is TRBJ1-5; 11 nucleotides agree with TRBD1. This CDR3 is 15 amino acids long. Per the germline V gene, CDR1 is DFQATT and CDR2 is SNEGSKA (reference sequence). DNA of the CDR3: TGCAGTGCCGGAAGGCGGACAGGGGGCAATAAGCCCCAGCATTTT. Its translation: CSAGRRTGGNKPQHF.

This clonotype was seen a handful of times. V and J are TRBV6-1 and TRBJ2-4, with unresolved D. Germline loops: CDR1 MNHNS, CDR2 SASEGT. CDR3 length equals 14 residues. Trimming removed 7 bases from V and 5 bases from J, with 15 bases in between. The CDR3 spells CASKPPRSENIQYF. The CDR3 DNA follows: TGTGCCAGCAAACCCCCCCGAAGCGAAAACATTCAGTACTTC.

This clonotype was recorded at least ten times. The rearrangement joins TRBV5-5 to TRBJ2-3, with D uncertain. Germline V gives CDR1 SGHKS, CDR2 YYEKEE (reference sequence). V was shortened by 0 bases and J by 2 bases, with 7 bases between the two germline ends. This CDR3 is 14 amino acids long. CDR3 residues: CASSLGPNTDTQYF. CDR3 sequence (DNA): TGTGCCAGCAGCTTGGGGCCGAACACAGATACGCAGTATTTT.

The rearrangement links TRBV5-1 to TRBJ2-3; TRBD2 might be the D (5 bases). CDR1 is SGHRS, CDR2 YFSETQ, per germline. The V gene lost 0 bases and the J gene lost 4 bases, with 9 bases spanning the gap. CDR3 length: 14 amino acids. CDR3 sequence: CASSLVLAADTQYF. The DNA for the CDR3 is TGCGCCAGCAGCTTGGTGCTAGCAGCAGATACGCAGTATTTT.

This clonotype has only a few counts. V gene TRBV6-4 combines with J gene TRBJ2-3; 11 positions match TRBD1. The CDR3 spans 18 residues. V lost 0 bases to trimming and J lost 5 bases; unmatched junction nucleotides: 10. CDR1 is MRHNA, CDR2 SNTAGT, per germline. The CDR3 coding sequence is TGTGCCAGCAGTGACTCCGCCGGGACAGGGGGTACTAGAGATACGCAGTATTTT. Its translation is CASSDSAGTGGTRDTQYF.

CDR3 loop: CASSQGLTTSGGTDTQYF. CDR3 bases: TGCGCCAGCAGCCAAGGCCTGACTACTAGCGGGGGCACAGATACGCAGTATTTT. The chain carries TRBV4-1 and TRBJ2-3, with TRBD2 identical over 10 bases. CDR1 is MGHRA, CDR2 YSYEKL, per germline. Trimming removed 1 base from V and 1 base from J; junction bases left unmatched: 8. There are 18 residues in the CDR3.

This clonotype was counted between two and nine times. The chain joins TRBV10-3 to TRBJ2-2, with 9 bases fitting TRBD1. This CDR3 is 16 amino acids long. The V gene's germline CDR1 is ENHRY and CDR2 SYGVKD. V dropped 7 bases and J dropped 3; count of bases not matched to a gene: 9. The CDR3 spells CAIKGGQGRDTGELFF. The DNA of the CDR3 is TGTGCCATCAAGGGGGGACAGGGCCGAGACACCGGGGAGCTGTTTTTT.

The chain joins TRBV10-3 to TRBJ1-2, with 7 bases aligning to TRBD1. Germline V gene lookup returns CDR1 ENHRY and CDR2 SYGVKD. This CDR3 is 13 amino acids long. With 3 bases clipped from V and 7 bases from J, the junction kept 5 bases outside the gene matches. This CDR3 reads CAISDGPGGGYTF. The CDR3 nucleotides are TGTGCCATCAGTGACGGGCCAGGGGGTGGCTACACCTTC.

Ten or more counts support this clonotype. The chain links TRBV2 to TRBJ2-5; D not resolved. Looked up from germline, CDR1 is SNHLY and CDR2 is FYNNEI. With 1 base removed from V and 3 bases from J, the gap between germline ends came to 0 bases. The CDR3 is 11 residues long. CDR3 DNA: TGTGCCAGCAGTGAAGAAGAGACCCAGTACTTC. This encodes CASSEEETQYF. Variable domain in full (rest from reference TRBV2 and TRBJ2-5): EPEVTQTPSHQVTQMGQEVILRCVPISNHLYFYWYRQILGQKVEFLVSFYNNEISEKSEIFDDQFSVERPDGSNFTLKIRSTKLEDSAMYFCASSEEETQYFGPGTRLLVL.

The table lists this clonotype with a few counts. The chain couples TRBV28 to TRBJ2-7, with a tentative D call TRBD2 (7 bases). Looked up from germline, CDR1 is MDHEN and CDR2 is SYDVKM. The CDR3 sequence is 16 residues long. Trimming pared 5 bases from V and 0 bases from J, leaving 17 bases between. CDR3 region: CASSRGGGVHSYEQYF. The CDR3 region has the DNA TGTGCCAGCAGTAGGGGGGGCGGGGTCCACTCCTACGAGCAGTACTTC. Complete variable domain (other parts from reference TRBV28 and TRBJ2-7): DVKVTQSSRYLVKRTGEKVFLECVQDMDHENMFWYRQDPGLGLRLIYFSYDVKMKEKGDIPEGYSVSREKKERFSLILESASTNQTSMYLCASSRGGGVHSYEQYFGPGTRLTVT.

This clonotype was seen more than once but under ten times. A junction boundary mismatches the germline segment, possibly from a read error. The V gene is TRBV6-2 or TRBV6-3, the J gene TRBJ1-5; D is uncertain. The CDR3 has 13 residues. Germline-derived CDR1 and CDR2 are MNHEY and SVGEGT. For the CDR3, the DNA is TGTGCCAGCAGTCTCGACGCCCGGGCCAGCTCGTCTTTT. This encodes CASSLDARASSSF.

The chain couples TRBV7-2 to TRBJ2-7; 8 nucleotides align to TRBD2. With 5 bases clipped from V and 1 base from J, the junction kept 7 bases outside the gene matches. CDR1 is SGHTA and CDR2 is FQGNSA in the germline V gene. The CDR3 is made up of 15 amino acids. The CDR3 protein is CASSATSGASYEQYF. Written as DNA, the CDR3 is TGTGCCAGCAGCGCAACTAGCGGCGCTTCCTACGAGCAGTACTTC.

As for this clonotype: At one end the junction does not follow the germline gene, possibly because of a read error. The chain employs TRBV6-2 or TRBV6-3 and TRBJ2-7, with D possibly TRBD1 on 6 matching bases. The CDR3 length is 13 residues. CDR1 and CDR2 (germline): MNHEY, SVGEGT. The CDR3 reads CATSSGQSYEQYF. CDR3 coding DNA: TGTGCCACCAGTTCCGGACAGTCCTACGAGCAGTACTTC.

V usage is TRBV7-9 and J usage is TRBJ2-3; 11 bases are a match to TRBD1. Germline V lookup: CDR1 SEHNR, CDR2 FQNEAQ (reference sequence). This CDR3 region has 14 residues. The V and J ends lost 10 bases and 4 bases, in that order; junction bases with no gene match: 7. Written as DNA, the CDR3 is TGTGCCACCCGGGGACAGGGGGTTGCAGATACGCAGTATTTT. Amino acids: CATRGQGVADTQYF.